The next 18 T cell receptor beta chains were all read from a single sample in a study of T cell repertoires in cytomegalovirus infection. TCRdb called the reads again in MiXCR, with one record for every CDR3 protein. The repertoire holds 450,000 to 550,000 distinct CDR3 sequences, 15% to 20% seen once, with 20% to 30% in the top ten. Sequencing was carried out using CD8+ T cells from PBMCs. These receptors were taken from a human donor in good health (CMV status not recorded). Some clones in this sample may be carry-over from other donors' samples.

The chain employs TRBV10-2 and TRBJ2-6; D remains ambiguous. Germline CDR1 and CDR2: WSHSY and SAAADI. There are 15 residues in the CDR3. The ends were cut back, 0 bases at V and 2 bases at J, with 5 bases in the middle. CDR3 sequence reads: CASSESGAGANVLTF. The CDR3 region has the DNA TGCGCCAGCAGTGAGTCTGGGGCTGGGGCCAACGTCCTGACTTTC.

This clonotype was counted many times. The V call is TRBV7-8, the J call TRBJ2-7, with D unclear. CDR1 is SGHVS and CDR2 is FQNEAQ in the germline V gene. Trimming stripped 3 bases from V and 2 bases from J, with 14 bases between. The CDR3 is made up of 15 amino acids. The CDR3 nucleotides read TGTGCCAGCAGCTTTAGAACGAACCCCACCTACGAGCAGTACTTC. It codes for CASSFRTNPTYEQYF.

This clonotype was detected ten times or more. The CDR3 DNA reads TGTGCCAGCAGTTACCCAGAGGGCCCACTTGAAGCTTTCTTT. This encodes CASSYPEGPLEAFF. V gene TRBV6-2 or TRBV6-3 combines with J gene TRBJ1-1; the D is unclear. Germline assignment: CDR1 MNHEY and CDR2 SVGEGT. V was shortened by 2 bases and J by 7 bases, with 14 bases between the two germline ends. There are 14 residues in the CDR3.

This clonotype was seen ten or more times. This chain uses TRBV7-9 with TRBJ2-2; tentatively, D is TRBD2 (5 bases). V was clipped by 1 base and J by 3 bases, with 18 bases between them. The CDR3 has 18 residues. The germline V gene has CDR1 SEHNR and CDR2 FQNEAQ (reference sequence). The CDR3 spells CASSLVIVRAEDTGELFF. The CDR3, as DNA: TGTGCCAGCAGCTTAGTTATAGTTCGGGCGGAGGACACCGGGGAGCTGTTTTTT.

This clonotype was counted only a few times. The DNA of the CDR3 is TGTGCCTGGAGGAGTCTGCAGGGGCCCTTTTATGGCTACACCTTC. Translation: CAWRSLQGPFYGYTF. The chain joins TRBV30 to TRBJ1-2, with D maybe TRBD1 (6 bases). V lost 3 bases and J lost 5, with 19 bases in between. This CDR3 is built from 15 residues. Germline V gene sequence: CDR1 GTSNPN, CDR2 SVGIG (reference sequence).

The table lists this clonotype with many counts. V and J are TRBV7-2 and TRBJ2-7, with TRBD1 matching 10 bases. The V segment lost 1 base and the J segment 4 bases; nucleotides outside the gene matches: 10. The CDR3 extends over 17 amino acids. The germline V gene encodes CDR1 SGHTA and CDR2 FQGNSA. The CDR3 region has the DNA TGTGCCAGCAGCTTAGAAATCAAAGGGACAGGGGAATACGAGCAGTACTTC. Amino acid sequence: CASSLEIKGTGEYEQYF.

This clonotype appeared many times. The V gene is TRBV27, the J gene TRBJ2-1; D gene uncertain. In germline, CDR1 is MNHEY, CDR2 SMNVEV (reference sequence). Trimming took off 6 bases at V and 5 bases at J, with 8 bases between the two ends. The CDR3 runs 12 residues. CDR3 loop: CASSLRNNEQFF. Here the CDR3 DNA reads TGTGCCAGCAGCTTGCGCAACAATGAGCAGTTCTTC.

This clonotype has at least ten counts. This chain uses TRBV6-2 or TRBV6-3 with TRBJ2-7; unclear D gene. CDR1 and CDR2 (germline): MNHEY, SVGEGT. V gave up 2 bases and J gave up 5 bases, with 7 bases separating them. The CDR3 is 12 residues long. The chain's CDR3 is CASSYTTNEQYF. CDR3 sequence (DNA): TGTGCCAGCAGTTACACCACCAACGAGCAGTACTTC.

This clonotype was detected many times. The chain employs TRBV2 and TRBJ1-1, with no clear D. Trimming left V 3 bases short and J 0 bases short, with 5 bases between. The CDR3 runs 13 residues. Germline V gene lookup returns CDR1 SNHLY and CDR2 FYNNEI. The CDR3 DNA reads as TGTGCCAGCAGTGACCTCTTGAACACTGAAGCTTTCTTT. It yields the protein CASSDLLNTEAFF.

Comments on this clonotype: The CDR3 does not end in the conserved phenylalanine or tryptophan, so this is likely a read error. The rearrangement joins TRBV11-2 to TRBJ2-7; 8 bases are a match to TRBD1. The CDR3 extends over 14 amino acids. V dropped 4 bases and J dropped 2; count of bases not matched to a gene: 4. In germline, CDR1 is SGHAT, CDR2 FQNNGV. The CDR3 spells CASSSGTGPYEQYY. The CDR3 DNA is TGTGCCAGCAGCTCCGGGACAGGACCCTACGAGCAGTACTAC.

The CDR3: CASSFPRAASPYNEQFF. The CDR3 DNA is TGTGCCAGCAGCTTCCCCCGGGCGGCGAGTCCGTACAATGAGCAGTTCTTC. The V and J genes are TRBV11-2 and TRBJ2-1; D call uncertain. The CDR3 sequence is 17 residues long. With 3 bases removed from V and 4 bases from J, the gap between germline ends came to 19 bases. Germline V gives CDR1 SGHAT, CDR2 FQNNGV. Filled out from reference TRBV11-2 and TRBJ2-1, the complete variable domain reads EAGVAQSPRYKIIEKRQSVAFWCNPISGHATLYWYQQILGQGPKLLIQFQNNGVVDDSQLPKDRFSAERLKGVDSTLKIQPAKLEDSAVYLCASSFPRAASPYNEQFFGPGTRLTVL.

This CDR3 is CASSLSKGGVGYTF. The CDR3 DNA reads TGTGCCAGCAGTTTATCGAAGGGGGGGGTTGGCTACACCTTC. V is TRBV27 and J is TRBJ1-2, with D tentatively TRBD1 (6 bases). Trimming cost V 0 bases and J 7 bases, with 12 bases left between them. Germline V gene data show CDR1 as MNHEY and CDR2 as SMNVEV (reference sequence). CDR3 length: 14 amino acids.

The gene calls are TRBV20-1 and TRBJ2-3; 11 bases match TRBD2. This CDR3 spans 15 amino acids. Losses at the gene ends were 1 base for V and 1 base for J; bases not matched to a gene: 1. Germline V gene lookup returns CDR1 DFQATT and CDR2 SNEGSKA (reference sequence). CDR3 residues: CSARGTSGRTDTQYF. The CDR3 DNA sequence: TGCAGTGCTAGAGGGACTAGCGGGCGCACAGATACGCAGTATTTT.

In this sample, this clonotype turned up many times. V usage is TRBV27 and J usage is TRBJ2-3; the match to TRBD2 covers 8 bases. Germline V gene lookup returns CDR1 MNHEY and CDR2 SMNVEV (reference sequence). CDR3 size: 18 residues. Trimming cost V 0 bases and J 2 bases; bases outside gene matches: 10. CDR3 in amino acids: CASSLSSSAGVFTDTQYF. CDR3 DNA sequence: TGTGCCAGCAGTTTATCGAGCTCAGCGGGAGTGTTCACAGATACGCAGTATTTT.

This clonotype has a count of ten or more. V is TRBV2 and J is TRBJ2-1; 15 bases align to TRBD2. The length of the CDR3 is 17 residues. V lost 4 bases, J lost 2 bases, and 3 bases stayed unmatched. The germline V gene has CDR1 SNHLY and CDR2 FYNNEI. The CDR3 reads CASSAGLAGGPYNEQFF. CDR3 DNA: TGTGCCAGCAGTGCTGGACTAGCGGGGGGGCCCTACAATGAGCAGTTCTTC. The whole variable domain, remainder taken from reference TRBV2 and TRBJ2-1, is EPEVTQTPSHQVTQMGQEVILRCVPISNHLYFYWYRQILGQKVEFLVSFYNNEISEKSEIFDDQFSVERPDGSNFTLKIRSTKLEDSAMYFCASSAGLAGGPYNEQFFGPGTRLTVL.

This clonotype has a count of ten or more. The chain couples TRBV28 to TRBJ2-5; D may correspond to TRBD1 or TRBD2 (5 bases each). The CDR3 has 14 amino acids. V gave up 7 bases and J gave up 5 bases, with 17 bases separating them. The germline gives CDR1 MDHEN, CDR2 SYDVKM. The CDR3 here is CASNGRGEHETQYF. For the CDR3, the DNA is TGTGCCAGCAATGGAAGAGGGGAGCACGAGACCCAGTACTTC.

The chain has TRBV15 and TRBJ2-2; D possibly corresponds to TRBD2 (6 bases). The CDR3 loop spans 15 amino acids. V was clipped by 3 bases and J by 1 base, with 9 bases between them. Per germline, CDR1 LNHNV and CDR2 YYDKDF (reference sequence). For the CDR3, the DNA is TGTGCCACCAGCAGTACGGGAGAGAACACCGGGGAGCTGTTTTTT. Its protein product is CATSSTGENTGELFF.

A remark on this clonotype: Since a much larger clone is just one base distant, this may be a read error. This likely comes from a read error, as the CDR3 has no conserved phenylalanine or tryptophan at its end. The chain links TRBV12-3 or TRBV12-4 to TRBJ2-1; 9 bases are a match to TRBD1. J lost 7 bases, V lost 4 bases, and 2 bases had no gene match. The CDR3 is made up of 13 amino acids. The CDR3 sequence: CASSWDRANEQFL. Written as DNA, the CDR3 is TGTGCCAGCAGTTGGGACAGGGCTAATGAGCAGTTCTTA.